Presented here are 17 T cell receptor beta chains from one specimen sequenced in a study of blood T cell repertoires in COVID-19. Assay: immunoSEQ multiplex PCR; the TCRdb copy retains only in-frame clones and omits some. The data hold 250,000 to 300,000 clones, with over 70% observed a single time. Sequencing was done on a sample of peripheral blood. The receptors here all came from a woman in her sixties or seventies with COVID-19, enrolled during active disease.

Note on this clone: At one end the junction does not follow the germline gene, possibly because of a read error. This chain uses TRBV7-7 with TRBJ2-5, with TRBD2 matching 12 bases. Germline V gene lookup returns CDR1 SSHAT and CDR2 FNYEAQ (reference sequence). CDR3 size: 15 residues. CDR3 residues: CASKGLAGPEETQYF. CDR3 in DNA: TGTGCTAGCAAAGGACTAGCGGGACCCGAAGAGACCCAGTACTTC.

The chain links TRBV5-6 to TRBJ1-6; 8 nucleotides match TRBD1. V shed 2 bases and J 6 bases; nucleotides not matched to a gene: 4. The CDR3 sequence is 15 residues long. Germline V lookup: CDR1 SGHDT, CDR2 YYEEEE. The CDR3 spells CASSFHRGGNSPLHF. In DNA form, the CDR3 reads TGTGCCAGCAGCTTTCACAGGGGGGGTAATTCACCCCTCCACTTT.

This clone appeared once. The chain couples TRBV9 to TRBJ2-1, with 8 bases aligning to TRBD1. CDR1 and CDR2 from the germline V gene are SGDLS and YYNGEE. Trimming cost V 0 bases and J 5 bases; bases outside gene matches: 7. The CDR3 has 16 residues. CDR3 region: CASSVGTGRLDNEQFF. The CDR3 DNA sequence: TGTGCCAGCAGCGTAGGGACAGGGCGACTCGACAATGAGCAGTTCTTC.

This chain connects TRBV4-3 to TRBJ2-7; no firm D call. The CDR3 runs to 17 residues. Trimming left V 1 base short and J 0 bases short, with 16 bases between. Germline lookup yields CDR1 LGHNA and CDR2 YSLEER. The CDR3 nucleotides read TGCGCCAGCAGCCAAGTTTACCCGCCAGGCCTCTCCTACGAGCAGTACTTC. Protein product: CASSQVYPPGLSYEQYF.

The V and J genes are TRBV5-4 and TRBJ1-2; D gene unclear. V was clipped by 4 bases and J by 4 bases, with 14 bases between them. CDR1 SGHNT and CDR2 YYREEE come from the germline V gene (reference sequence). The CDR3 is 14 residues long. The CDR3 region has the DNA TGTGCCAGCAGCCCTTCCCTAGACGGCTATGGCTACACCTTC. It translates to CASSPSLDGYGYTF.

This clone was recorded only once. V gene TRBV15 combines with J gene TRBJ2-4, with a tentative D call TRBD1 (5 bases). Germline V lookup: CDR1 LNHNV, CDR2 YYDKDF (reference sequence). The CDR3 loop spans 13 amino acids. V gave up 4 bases and J gave up 1 base, with 5 bases separating them. The chain's CDR3 is CATSKGAKNIQYF. The CDR3 bases are TGTGCCACCAGCAAGGGGGCCAAAAACATTCAGTACTTC.

The V and J genes are TRBV19 and TRBJ2-1; D call uncertain. V was cut by 3 bases and J by 0 bases, with 12 bases left in between. The CDR3 length is 16 residues. From germline, CDR1 is LNHDA and CDR2 SQIVND (reference sequence). Here the CDR3 reads CASSIHSSSSYNEQFF. The CDR3 DNA is TGTGCCAGTAGTATCCACTCCTCGAGCTCCTACAATGAGCAGTTCTTC.

The chain carries TRBV13 and TRBJ1-3; no firm D call. The V end was cut by 4 bases, the J end by 0 bases, with 10 bases between. The CDR3 is 15 residues long. Germline assignment: CDR1 PRHDT and CDR2 FYEKMQ (reference sequence). CDR3 coding DNA: TGTGCCAGCAGCTCAACTACTAACTCTGGAAACACCATATATTTT. It translates to CASSSTTNSGNTIYF.

The V gene is TRBV30, the J gene TRBJ2-7; 10 nucleotides match TRBD1. The CDR3 extends over 15 amino acids. Germline CDR1 is GTSNPN and CDR2 is SVGIG (reference sequence). The V and J ends lost 2 bases and 2 bases, in that order; junction bases with no gene match: 6. DNA for the CDR3: TGTGCCTGGAGTACACCGGGACAGGGGACCTACGAGCAGTACTTC. Its translation: CAWSTPGQGTYEQYF. Looking up the rest from reference TRBV30 and TRBJ2-7 gives the full variable domain: SQTIHQWPATLVQPVGSPLSLECTVEGTSNPNLYWYRQAAGRGLQLLFYSVGIGQISSEVPQNLSASRPQDRQFILSSKKLLLSDSGFYLCAWSTPGQGTYEQYFGPGTRLTVT.

The chain carries TRBV19 and TRBJ2-3; D unresolved. Trimming shortened V by 3 bases and J by 1 base, and 5 bases separated the two germline ends. Germline values: CDR1 LNHDA, CDR2 SQIVND (reference sequence). The CDR3 spans 13 residues. Here the CDR3 DNA reads TGTGCCAGTAGTATTACAGGCACAGATACGCAGTATTTT. It encodes CASSITGTDTQYF.

The chain couples TRBV19 to TRBJ2-1, with 7 bases lining up with TRBD2. From germline, CDR1 is LNHDA and CDR2 SQIVND (reference sequence). Losses at the gene ends were 4 bases for V and 2 bases for J; bases not matched to a gene: 2. The CDR3 extends over 14 amino acids. In DNA form, the CDR3 reads TGTGCCAGTAGTACTGGGACTACCTACAATGAGCAGTTCTTC. This gives the protein CASSTGTTYNEQFF.

This clone turned up a few times. The chain carries TRBV5-4 and TRBJ1-4; 9 nucleotides align to TRBD1. V was pared by 0 bases and J by 9 bases, with 6 bases of the junction left unmatched. The CDR3 is made up of 15 amino acids. Looked up from germline, CDR1 is SGHNT and CDR2 is YYREEE (reference sequence). The CDR3 sequence: CASSLETGGMKKLFF. CDR3 DNA sequence: TGTGCCAGCAGCTTGGAGACAGGGGGAATGAAAAAACTGTTTTTT.

In this sample, this clone turned up once. The gene calls are TRBV9 and TRBJ2-1, with a weak D call TRBD2 (6 bases). This CDR3 region has 16 residues. Germline CDR1 SGDLS, CDR2 YYNGEE. The germline V and J ends were trimmed by 0 bases and 1 base, with 11 bases remaining between them. CDR3 in amino acids: CASSVGGLLSYNEQFF. Written as DNA, the CDR3 is TGTGCCAGCAGCGTAGGGGGACTGCTATCCTACAATGAGCAGTTCTTC.

This clone was detected only a few times. This sequence joins TRBV4-2 and TRBJ1-2; tentative D call: TRBD1 (5 bases). The CDR3 sequence is 16 residues long. V lost 1 base, J lost 0 bases, and 12 bases lay in between. CDR1 is LGHNA and CDR2 is YNFKEQ in the germline V gene. CDR3 DNA sequence: TGTGCCAGCAGCCAAGCACAGGTTGGTGCTAACTATGGCTACACCTTC. Translating gives CASSQAQVGANYGYTF.

The chain is built from TRBV29-1 and TRBJ2-1, with 7 bases that match TRBD2. Germline V gene sequence: CDR1 SQVTM, CDR2 ANQGSEA. The CDR3 sequence is 14 residues long. V gave up 3 bases and J gave up 2 bases; unmatched junction bases: 4. CDR3 sequence reads: CSVDSLAAYNEQFF. CDR3 bases: TGCAGCGTTGATTCTCTAGCGGCCTACAATGAGCAGTTCTTC.

The chain carries TRBV12-3 or TRBV12-4 and TRBJ2-3, with unresolved D. The CDR3 totals 12 residues. The ends were cut back, 2 bases at V and 6 bases at J, with 6 bases in the middle. The CDR3 bases are TGTGCCAGCAGTTTAATTCGGGATACGCAGTATTTT. Residues: CASSLIRDTQYF.

This chain uses TRBV30 with TRBJ1-6; D uncertain. In germline, CDR1 is GTSNPN, CDR2 SVGIG (reference sequence). Between the trimmed V and J ends, which lost 8 bases and 8 bases, there was a span of 19 bases. The CDR3 extends over 14 amino acids. The CDR3: CAGSNSQGYSPLHF. The CDR3 DNA follows: TGTGCCGGATCCAACAGCCAAGGTTATTCACCCCTCCACTTT.